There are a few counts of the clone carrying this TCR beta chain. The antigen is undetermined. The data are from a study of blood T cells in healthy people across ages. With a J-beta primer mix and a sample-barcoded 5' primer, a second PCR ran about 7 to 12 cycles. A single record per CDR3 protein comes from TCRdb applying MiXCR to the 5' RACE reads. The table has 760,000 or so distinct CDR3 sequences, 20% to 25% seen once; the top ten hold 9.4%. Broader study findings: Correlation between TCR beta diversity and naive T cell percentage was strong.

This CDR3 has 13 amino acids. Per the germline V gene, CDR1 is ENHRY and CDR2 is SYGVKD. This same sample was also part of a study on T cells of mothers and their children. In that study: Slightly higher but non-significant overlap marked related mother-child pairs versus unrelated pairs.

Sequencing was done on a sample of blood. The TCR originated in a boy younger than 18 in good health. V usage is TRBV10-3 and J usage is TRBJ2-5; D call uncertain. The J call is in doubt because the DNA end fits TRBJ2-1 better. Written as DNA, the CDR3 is TGTGCCACAACGGACCGGGCCTACAATGAGCAGTTCTTC. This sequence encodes CATTDRAYNEQFF.